This passage covers 10 T cell receptor beta chains from one sample sequenced in a study of control samples from healthy donors and cancer patients. The data were produced by immunoSEQ multiplex PCR, yet TCRdb's version contains in-frame clones alone and is incomplete. The sample includes about 150,000 clones, about 93% of them seen just once. The source material was blood. Receptors were obtained from a man between 50 and 59 years old in good health.

This rearrangement joins TRBV11-2 to TRBJ2-2, with 7 positions matching TRBD2. The CDR3 consists of 16 residues. Germline V gene lookup returns CDR1 SGHAT and CDR2 FQNNGV. V trimming: 5 bases; J trimming: 6 bases; junction bases outside the gene matches: 12. The CDR3 DNA is TGTGCCAGCAGCCGGGTCGGACTAGAAGGGCCCGGGGAGCTGTTTTTT. Amino acid sequence: CASSRVGLEGPGELFF.

The chain uses TRBV5-1 and TRBJ2-7; perhaps D is TRBD1 or TRBD2 (5 bases each). This CDR3 is 12 amino acids long. The germline V and J ends were trimmed by 5 bases and 3 bases, with 9 bases remaining between them. CDR1 SGHRS and CDR2 YFSETQ come from the germline V gene. CDR3 coding DNA: TGCGCCAGCAGGGGACGGGGCTACGAGCAGTACTTC. Translation gives CASRGRGYEQYF.

This chain connects TRBV2 to TRBJ2-7; no firm D call. Looked up from germline, CDR1 is SNHLY and CDR2 is FYNNEI. The ends were cut back, 9 bases at V and 0 bases at J, with 9 bases in the middle. CDR3 length equals 12 residues. The CDR3 nucleotides are TGTGCCAGTCACGGAGACTCCTACGAGCAGTACTTC. It translates to CASHGDSYEQYF.

In its sample, this clone was seen a few times. This chain connects TRBV7-6 to TRBJ2-1, with 14 nucleotides matching TRBD2. V lost 6 bases and J lost 5; bases outside the gene matches: 9. This CDR3 is built from 17 residues. Germline CDR1 is SGHVS and CDR2 is FNYEAQ. The CDR3 protein is CASSINLGLAGDNEQFF. DNA of the CDR3: TGTGCCAGCAGTATAAACCTGGGACTAGCGGGAGACAATGAGCAGTTCTTC.

The rearrangement joins TRBV9 to TRBJ1-5; possibly TRBD1 for D (5 bases). The CDR3 extends over 15 amino acids. The germline gives CDR1 SGDLS, CDR2 YYNGEE. The V and J ends lost 4 bases and 6 bases respectively, with 17 bases between them. CDR3: CASSPGGGSVQPQHF. CDR3 DNA: TGTGCCAGCAGCCCCGGGGGGGGATCAGTTCAGCCCCAGCATTTT.

The CDR3 nucleotides are TGTGCCAGCAGCTACCCCGGAGCAGGAAACACCATATATTTT. This translates into CASSYPGAGNTIYF. This rearrangement joins TRBV9 to TRBJ1-3; the D is unclear. The V end was cut by 4 bases, the J end by 4 bases, with 12 bases between. From germline, CDR1 is SGDLS and CDR2 YYNGEE. The CDR3 runs 14 residues.

The V call is TRBV27, the J call TRBJ2-5; 9 bases fit TRBD1. V lost 4 bases, J lost 6 bases, and 3 bases stayed unmatched. The germline gives CDR1 MNHEY, CDR2 SMNVEV (reference sequence). The CDR3 totals 13 residues. The CDR3 DNA reads TGTGCCAGCAGTTCCGGACAGGGGAAGACCCAGTACTTC. Its protein is CASSSGQGKTQYF.

This rearrangement joins TRBV3-1 (or the pseudogene TRBV3-2) to TRBJ2-3; D not resolved. Germline CDR1 reads LGHDT; CDR2 reads YNNKEL (reference sequence). CDR3 length: 15 amino acids. The V and J ends lost 0 bases and 2 bases respectively, with 9 bases between them. CDR3 region: CASSQEGRFTDTQYF. CDR3 in DNA: TGTGCCAGCAGCCAAGAAGGCCGATTCACAGATACGCAGTATTTT.

This chain links TRBV2 with TRBJ1-1, with TRBD1 matching over 8 bases. CDR1 and CDR2 (germline): SNHLY, FYNNEI. The V and J ends lost 7 bases and 5 bases, in that order; junction bases with no gene match: 6. The CDR3 is 13 amino acids. The CDR3 DNA is TGTGCCAGCATAACAGGGGGAGGGACTGAAGCTTTCTTT. Translation: CASITGGGTEAFF.

The gene calls are TRBV25-1 and TRBJ2-3; 16 bases align to TRBD2. Looked up from germline, CDR1 is MGHDK and CDR2 is SYGVNS. V gave up 1 base and J gave up 8 bases; unmatched junction bases: 6. The CDR3 contains 17 residues. The CDR3 here is CASSELGLAGGPGTQYF. CDR3 bases: TGTGCCAGCAGTGAATTGGGACTAGCGGGAGGGCCAGGTACGCAGTATTTT. The complete variable domain, with remaining parts taken from reference TRBV25-1 and TRBJ2-3, reads EADIYQTPRYLVIGTGKKITLECSQTMGHDKMYWYQQDPGMELHLIHYSYGVNSTEKGDLSSESTVSRIRTEHFPLTLESARPSHTSQYLCASSELGLAGGPGTQYFGPGTRLTVL.